This T cell receptor beta chain emerged from a study of shared clonotypes between healthy human individuals. CDR3 size: 15 residues. The germline CDR1 and CDR2 sequences are SGDLS and YYNGEE. The germline V and J ends were trimmed by 1 base and 2 bases, with 13 bases remaining between them. The authors loaded roughly 180 ng DNA, roughly 33,000 T cell genomes, into sorted-subset replicate PCRs. Profiled with immunoSEQ multiplex PCR; TCRdb holds only in-frame clones, not every one. The sample holds more than 400,000 clones, roughly 95% seen once. The clonotype comes from a woman between 25 and 40 years old in good health. The J gene is TRBJ2-7, the V gene TRBV9, with D perhaps matching TRBD1 (5 bases). Sequenced: naive CD4+ T cells sorted from blood. Subset of the sample: CD45RA+ positively selected. CDR3 coding DNA: TGTGCCAGCAGCGTATCCTCGGACACCACCTACGAGCAGTACTTC. It is translated as CASSVSSDTTYEQYF.